This T cell receptor beta chain is from a study of blood T cell repertoires in COVID-19. TCRdb's copy holds only in-frame clones and misses some; the assay was immunoSEQ multiplex PCR. Of about 250,000 clones listed, about 93% are singletons. Trimming took 0 bases from V and 4 from J; bases not matched to a gene: 6. CDR3 length equals 15 residues. Germline V CDR1 and CDR2: SGHRS, YFSETQ. Cohort placement rested on clinical history that participants reported themselves. Sequenced material: PBMCs or T cells enriched from blood (not recorded which). This sequence was found in a woman under 30 who had recovered from COVID-19. This chain joins TRBV5-1 and TRBJ1-1; 7 bases line up with TRBD1. The CDR3 region has the DNA TGCGCCAGCAGCTTGGGAGGGGGCGTTGTCACTGAAGCTTTCTTT. Protein product: CASSLGGGVVTEAFF.